The clone carrying this TCR beta chain was seen a few times. The sample comes from a study of cytomegalovirus exposure and HLA in healthy donors. Sequenced by immunoSEQ multiplex PCR; TCRdb stores in-frame clones only, minus some. The table records 190,000 or so clones, approximately 83% of them present only once. Sample: PBMCs. This receptor was obtained from a young woman in good health and CMV-seropositive.

The CDR3 nucleotides read TGCAGCGTCCTATTGGACACTGAAGCTTTCTTT. Translation gives CSVLLDTEAFF. The chain has TRBV29-1 and TRBJ1-1; unclear D gene. The CDR3 spans 11 residues. Germline assignment: CDR1 SQVTM and CDR2 ANQGSEA. Trimming stripped 6 bases from V and 3 bases from J, with 8 bases between.